This note documents a single T cell receptor (beta chain) sequence. The CDR3 runs to 13 residues. The germline V gene has CDR1 LGHDT and CDR2 YNNKEL (reference sequence). Trimming cost V 4 bases and J 1 base, with 6 bases left between them. These data originate in a study of T cell responses to AZD1222 COVID-19 vaccine. The data were produced by immunoSEQ multiplex PCR, yet TCRdb's version contains in-frame clones alone and is incomplete. The table has roughly 110,000 clones, 80% to 95% seen once; the top ten hold less than 10%. This receptor was taken from an adult who received the AZD1222 COVID-19 vaccine. The V call is TRBV3-1 (or the pseudogene TRBV3-2), the J call TRBJ2-3; D not certain. This sample comprised peripheral blood, obtained 28 days after the second AZD1222 dose. CDR3: CASSPPGTDTQYF. CDR3 bases: TGTGCCAGCAGCCCCCCGGGCACAGATACGCAGTATTTT.